This TCR beta chain was retrieved from a study of blood T cell repertoires in COVID-19. The CDR3 is 15 residues long. Germline lookup yields CDR1 SEHNR and CDR2 FQNEAQ (reference sequence). After removal of 2 bases from V and 1 base from J, the junction contained 2 bases not matched to a gene. Using immunoSEQ multiplex PCR, the repertoire was profiled, and TCRdb retains in-frame clones only, with some absent. The sample contains about 130,000 clones, 70% to 90% of which appear only once. V gene TRBV7-9 combines with J gene TRBJ2-1, with 7 bases matching TRBD1. Sequencing was carried out using peripheral blood. The source of this sequence is a woman between 50 and 59 years old who had recovered from COVID-19. CDR3 sequence reads: CASSLLQGSYNEQFF. The CDR3 DNA follows: TGTGCCAGCAGCTTATTACAGGGGTCCTACAATGAGCAGTTCTTC. The full variable domain, rest sourced from reference TRBV7-9 and TRBJ2-1, is DTGVSQNPRHKITKRGQNVTFRCDPISEHNRLYWYRQTLGQGPEFLTYFQNEAQLEKSRLLSDRFSAERPKGSFSTLEIQRTEQGDSAMYLCASSLLQGSYNEQFFGPGTRLTVL.